The 26 T cell receptor beta chains below come from one sample, sequenced in a study of T cell repertoires in cytomegalovirus infection. TCRdb ran MiXCR on the reads and lists one entry per CDR3 protein. The data contain 160,000 or so distinct CDR3 sequences, roughly a quarter of them singletons. The material sequenced was PBMCs. The source of these receptors is a human donor in good health (CMV status not recorded). Some clones in this sample may be carry-over from other donors' samples.

This clonotype was counted at least ten times. The chain couples TRBV10-3 to TRBJ2-5; D unclear. Trimming stripped 1 base from V and 5 bases from J, with 5 bases between. CDR1 ENHRY and CDR2 SYGVKD come from the germline V gene. CDR3 length: 12 residues. The CDR3 protein is CAISEFGETQYF. The CDR3 coding sequence is TGTGCCATCAGTGAGTTTGGGGAGACCCAGTACTTC.

This clonotype has ten or more counts. CDR3 region: CASTGQLYEQYF. CDR3 coding DNA: TGTGCCAGCACAGGGCAGCTCTACGAGCAGTACTTC. The chain carries TRBV6-1 and TRBJ2-7; D perhaps matches TRBD1 (5 bases). CDR1 and CDR2 (germline): MNHNS, SASEGT. Trimming cost V 7 bases and J 3 bases, with 10 bases left between them. The CDR3 has 12 amino acids.

J is TRBJ2-1 and V is TRBV2, with TRBD2 identical over 7 bases. This CDR3 comprises 14 residues. The V gene's germline CDR1 is SNHLY and CDR2 FYNNEI. V lost 4 bases to trimming and J lost 8 bases; unmatched junction nucleotides: 8. The CDR3 loop reads CASSVGGRIDEQFF. In DNA form, the CDR3 reads TGTGCCAGCAGTGTCGGCGGGAGAATCGATGAGCAGTTCTTC.

This clonotype was detected ten times or more. The rearrangement links TRBV12-3 or TRBV12-4 to TRBJ1-2; TRBD1 might be the D (6 bases). The V and J ends lost 2 bases and 4 bases respectively, with 11 bases between them. This CDR3 comprises 14 residues. CDR3 sequence: CASSLRGGAYGYTF. CDR3 DNA sequence: TGTGCCAGCAGTTTACGCGGGGGCGCCTATGGCTACACCTTC.

The V and J genes are TRBV7-2 and TRBJ2-2; TRBD2 aligns across 15 bases. The V segment lost 4 bases and the J segment 7 bases; nucleotides outside the gene matches: 10. CDR1 SGHTA and CDR2 FQGNSA come from the germline V gene. CDR3 length equals 18 residues. The CDR3: CASSSPGLAGGWDGELFF. The DNA for the CDR3 is TGTGCCAGCAGCTCGCCGGGACTAGCGGGAGGCTGGGACGGGGAGCTGTTTTTT.

Only a few counts were recorded for this clonotype. V is TRBV20-1 and J is TRBJ2-3; 10 positions agree with TRBD2. The germline CDR1 and CDR2 sequences are DFQATT and SNEGSKA (reference sequence). V was clipped by 5 bases and J by 2 bases; unmatched bases: 4. This CDR3 spans 14 amino acids. In nucleotides, the CDR3 is TGCAGTGCTTCCGGACTAGCGGCCACAGATACGCAGTATTTT. The encoded protein is CSASGLAATDTQYF.

This clonotype was recorded a few times. V and J are TRBV19 and TRBJ2-2; D may be TRBD2 (6 bases). CDR1 and CDR2 (germline): LNHDA, SQIVND (reference sequence). V lost 5 bases and J lost 4, with 8 bases in between. This CDR3 contains 13 residues. Written as DNA, the CDR3 is TGTGCCAGTAGTGAACTAGCCACCGGGGAGCTGTTTTTT. Protein: CASSELATGELFF.

The V and J genes are TRBV2 and TRBJ2-6; no definite D call. The CDR3 loop spans 14 amino acids. Germline values: CDR1 SNHLY, CDR2 FYNNEI. The V end lost 1 base, the J end lost 3 bases, and 4 bases lay between the germline ends. The CDR3: CASSEGFGANVLTF. Here the CDR3 DNA reads TGTGCCAGCAGTGAAGGGTTTGGGGCCAACGTCCTGACTTTC.

The chain carries TRBV20-1 and TRBJ1-6; no clear D gene. Deletions cut 1 base from V and 6 bases from J, with 7 bases between. CDR1 DFQATT and CDR2 SNEGSKA come from the germline V gene (reference sequence). This CDR3 is built from 13 residues. Written as DNA, the CDR3 is TGCAGTGCTAGAGGGGTGGGTAATTCACCCCTCCACTTT. This codes for CSARGVGNSPLHF.

Ten or more counts support this clonotype. The V call is TRBV12-3 or TRBV12-4, the J call TRBJ2-1; a weak D match, TRBD2 (5 bases). Trimming stripped 8 bases from V and 4 bases from J, with 12 bases between. The CDR3 spans 13 residues. CDR3 sequence (DNA): TGTGCCAGCGGTTCACCGGGGTACAATGAGCAGTTCTTC. Its protein product is CASGSPGYNEQFF.

The V and J genes are TRBV28 and TRBJ2-6; D is uncertain. Germline loops: CDR1 MDHEN, CDR2 SYDVKM. The CDR3 is made up of 13 amino acids. V was trimmed by 7 bases and J by 0 bases, leaving 4 bases between them. Written as DNA, the CDR3 is TGTGCCAGCACCACCTCTGGGGCCAACGTCCTGACTTTC. This sequence encodes CASTTSGANVLTF.

This clonotype has just a few counts. The chain has TRBV7-6 and TRBJ1-1; D possibly corresponds to TRBD1 (5 bases). Germline V gives CDR1 SGHVS, CDR2 FNYEAQ. The V gene lost 5 bases and the J gene lost 0 bases, with 13 bases spanning the gap. The CDR3 spans 15 residues. CDR3 loop: CASSGLGQVNTEAFF. The CDR3 DNA sequence: TGTGCCAGCAGCGGTCTGGGGCAGGTGAACACTGAAGCTTTCTTT.

The chain uses TRBV6-5 and TRBJ1-2; weak D call: TRBD1 (5 bases). Germline V gene lookup returns CDR1 MNHEY and CDR2 SVGAGI. The CDR3 has 16 residues. Trimming pared 0 bases from V and 0 bases from J, leaving 11 bases between. The CDR3 sequence: CASSYSRDGANYGYTF. In DNA, the CDR3 is TGTGCCAGCAGTTACTCGCGGGACGGAGCTAACTATGGCTACACCTTC.

The chain couples TRBV28 to TRBJ1-2; no definite D call. The V and J ends lost 7 bases and 1 base respectively, with 10 bases between them. The CDR3 runs 13 residues. CDR1 MDHEN and CDR2 SYDVKM come from the germline V gene. The CDR3 sequence: CASKASINYGYTF. DNA for the CDR3: TGTGCCAGCAAGGCTTCGATTAACTATGGCTACACCTTC.

A few counts support this clonotype. V and J are TRBV19 and TRBJ2-6; a weak D match, TRBD2 (7 bases). The CDR3 loop spans 16 amino acids. The germline CDR1 and CDR2 sequences are LNHDA and SQIVND (reference sequence). The CDR3 reads CGTTRGASSGANVLTF. The CDR3 nucleotides are TGTGGAACTACCCGGGGGGCGAGCTCTGGGGCCAACGTCCTGACTTTC.

V is TRBV18 and J is TRBJ2-2, with 9 bases matching TRBD1. This CDR3 is 17 amino acids long. The V segment lost 4 bases and the J segment 3 bases; nucleotides outside the gene matches: 9. Per the germline V gene, CDR1 is KGHSH and CDR2 is LQKENI. The DNA of the CDR3 is TGTGCCAGCTCACGGACGGGACAGGGCGGCGACACCGGGGAGCTGTTTTTT. As protein: CASSRTGQGGDTGELFF.

V usage is TRBV6-5 and J usage is TRBJ1-6, with TRBD1 matching 7 bases. CDR1 is MNHEY and CDR2 is SVGAGI in the germline V gene. V lost 7 bases, J lost 17 bases, and 11 bases stayed unmatched. The CDR3 has 12 residues. CDR3 protein: CASTGQTGTFHF. In nucleotides, the CDR3 is TGTGCCAGCACCGGACAGACAGGGACCTTCCACTTT.

Many counts were recorded for this clonotype. V gene TRBV7-2 combines with J gene TRBJ2-1; 14 bases align to TRBD2. CDR3 length equals 19 residues. J gave up 0 bases and V 1 base, and 5 bases lay outside the gene matches. Germline V gene lookup returns CDR1 SGHTA and CDR2 FQGNSA. The CDR3 nucleotides read TGTGCCAGCAGCTTAGGTGGGGGGACTAGCGGGAGCTCCTACAATGAGCAGTTCTTC. Translated: CASSLGGGTSGSSYNEQFF.

This rearrangement joins TRBV29-1 to TRBJ1-1; unclear D gene. CDR3 length equals 12 residues. CDR1 is SQVTM and CDR2 is ANQGSEA in the germline V gene. Trimming stripped 0 bases from V and 4 bases from J, with 6 bases between. CDR3 amino acids: CSVEELGTEAFF. DNA for the CDR3: TGCAGCGTTGAAGAGTTGGGCACTGAAGCTTTCTTT.

In this sample, this clonotype turned up a few times. V gene TRBV2 combines with J gene TRBJ1-5, with D perhaps TRBD1 (6 bases). The CDR3 spans 14 residues. The germline gives CDR1 SNHLY, CDR2 FYNNEI. Trimming removed 1 base at V and 4 bases at J, with 8 bases between. The CDR3 sequence is CASSEGTVNQPQHF. The DNA for the CDR3 is TGTGCCAGCAGTGAAGGGACAGTTAATCAGCCCCAGCATTTT.

There are many counts of this clonotype. The genes are TRBV6-2 or TRBV6-3 and TRBJ1-5; D is unclear. This CDR3 region has 13 residues. The germline V gene encodes CDR1 MNHEY and CDR2 SVGEGT. The germline V and J ends were trimmed by 5 bases and 1 base, with 6 bases remaining between them. CDR3 sequence (DNA): TGTGCCAGCAGTGGAGAGAGCAATCAGCCCCAGCATTTT. Translated, it gives CASSGESNQPQHF.

This clonotype showed up many times. J is TRBJ2-7 and V is TRBV7-2; TRBD2 matches at 10 bases. Per the germline V gene, CDR1 is SGHTA and CDR2 is FQGNSA. The V and J ends lost 4 bases and 6 bases, in that order; junction bases with no gene match: 6. The CDR3 spans 14 residues. The CDR3 sequence: CASSSLAGDREQYF. The CDR3 DNA sequence: TGTGCCAGCAGCTCCCTAGCGGGAGACCGCGAGCAGTACTTC.

The chain carries TRBV6-5 and TRBJ2-4; D may correspond to TRBD1 or TRBD2 (5 bases each). Germline V CDR1 and CDR2: MNHEY, SVGAGI. Trimming took 8 bases from V and 14 from J, leaving 16 bases between them. CDR3 length equals 11 residues. CDR3 nucleotides: TGTGCCAGCCGGGGCCCAGTGGTGGAGTACTTC. Residues: CASRGPVVEYF.

Many counts were recorded for this clonotype. The genes are TRBV28 and TRBJ2-5; D is perhaps TRBD2 (7 bases). Trimming pared 6 bases from V and 3 bases from J, leaving 17 bases between. The CDR3 length is 15 residues. Looked up from germline, CDR1 is MDHEN and CDR2 is SYDVKM. CDR3: CASSTGRGQKETQYF. For the CDR3, the DNA is TGTGCCAGCAGCACGGGGCGGGGGCAAAAAGAGACCCAGTACTTC.

This clonotype has ten or more counts. The J gene is TRBJ2-5, the V gene TRBV7-3; TRBD2 agrees at 9 bases. The germline V gene has CDR1 SGHTA and CDR2 FQGTGA. The CDR3 runs 17 residues. V lost 2 bases to trimming and J lost 0 bases; unmatched junction nucleotides: 7. CDR3 nucleotide sequence: TGTGCCAGCAGCTTATACTCAACTAGCGGGTACCAAGAGACCCAGTACTTC. Translated: CASSLYSTSGYQETQYF.

The chain employs TRBV9 and TRBJ2-1, with D perhaps TRBD1 or TRBD2 (6 bases each). This CDR3 spans 15 amino acids. CDR1 is SGDLS, CDR2 YYNGEE, per germline. V was clipped by 7 bases and J by 6 bases, with 20 bases between them. CDR3 nucleotides: TGTGCCAGCGGCGGCTTGGGGGGCCTCCTCAATGAGCAGTTCTTC. Amino acids: CASGGLGGLLNEQFF.